These 25 T cell receptor beta chains were all obtained from the same sample, sequenced in a study of graft-versus-host responses after intestinal transplantation. These receptors lack a known antigen. Profiling relied on immunoSEQ multiplex PCR, and the TCRdb table lists in-frame clones only, not all of them. This table has about 82,000 clones, 75% to 95% appearing once. This sample comprised unstimulated CD4+ T cells sorted from spleen or lymph node cells, obtained before transplant. The receptors derive from a human donor who was the organ donor for an intestinal transplant.

J is TRBJ2-3 and V is TRBV18; 10 bases match TRBD1. The CDR3 loop spans 17 amino acids. From germline, CDR1 is KGHSH and CDR2 LQKENI. The junction had 11 bases not matched to a gene; V was cut back by 6 bases and J by 2 bases. The CDR3 DNA sequence: TGTGCCAGCTCGGCGGTCGGGACAGGGGTTCCCACAGATACGCAGTATTTT. This gives the protein CASSAVGTGVPTDTQYF. The full variable domain, rest sourced from reference TRBV18 and TRBJ2-3, is NAGVMQNPRHLVRRRGQEARLRCSPMKGHSHVYWYRQLPEEGLKFMVYLQKENIIDESGMPKERFSAEFPKEGPSILRIQQVVRGDSAAYFCASSAVGTGVPTDTQYFGPGTRLTVL.

The chain joins TRBV6-6 to TRBJ1-2, with D perhaps matching TRBD1 (5 bases). The CDR3 runs 12 residues. Per germline, CDR1 MNHNY and CDR2 SVGAGI (reference sequence). Trimming took 0 bases from V and 10 from J, leaving 9 bases between them. In DNA, the CDR3 is TGTGCCAGCAGTTACTCCCAGGGCCACTACACCTTC. It yields the protein CASSYSQGHYTF.

This clone has a handful of counts. The chain couples TRBV4-1 to TRBJ2-3; 14 positions match TRBD2. After removal of 2 bases from V and 5 bases from J, the junction contained 3 bases not matched to a gene. This CDR3 region has 16 residues. The germline V gene encodes CDR1 MGHRA and CDR2 YSYEKL. The CDR3 is CASSQRTSGGKDTQYF. The CDR3 bases are TGCGCCAGCAGCCAACGGACTAGCGGGGGGAAAGATACGCAGTATTTT.

The chain is built from TRBV19 and TRBJ2-1; D is possibly TRBD2 (7 bases). Trimming removed 9 bases at V and 0 bases at J, with 18 bases between. The V gene's germline CDR1 is LNHDA and CDR2 SQIVND (reference sequence). CDR3 length: 16 residues. The CDR3 is CASSLGGLLSYNEQFF. The CDR3 DNA reads as TGTGCCAGCTCGTTGGGGGGGCTCCTCTCCTACAATGAGCAGTTCTTC.

The genes are TRBV19 and TRBJ1-4; 8 nucleotides align to TRBD1. V was pared by 6 bases and J by 3 bases, with 9 bases of the junction left unmatched. The CDR3 spans 16 residues. The germline V gene encodes CDR1 LNHDA and CDR2 SQIVND (reference sequence). CDR3 sequence: CASRGQVDRANEKLFF. Here the CDR3 DNA reads TGTGCCAGTAGGGGACAGGTGGATCGGGCTAATGAAAAACTGTTTTTT.

This sequence joins TRBV7-8 and TRBJ2-1; 14 bases align to TRBD2. The CDR3 contains 16 residues. V lost 5 bases and J lost 9; bases outside the gene matches: 9. The V gene's germline CDR1 is SGHVS and CDR2 FQNEAQ. As DNA, the CDR3 is TGTGCCAGCAGCCCCCCAGGACTAGCGGGGGGTGGTGAGCAGTTCTTC. Amino acid sequence: CASSPPGLAGGGEQFF. Drawing the rest from reference TRBV7-8 and TRBJ2-1, the complete variable domain is GAGVSQSPRYKVAKRGQDVALRCDPISGHVSLFWYQQALGQGPEFLTYFQNEAQLDKSGLPSDRFFAERPEGSVSTLKIQRTQQEDSAVYLCASSPPGLAGGGEQFFGPGTRLTVL.

The chain carries TRBV7-3 and TRBJ2-5; D is perhaps TRBD2 (5 bases). The CDR3 consists of 14 residues. V was shortened by 5 bases and J by 4 bases, with 14 bases between the two germline ends. Germline V CDR1 and CDR2: SGHTA, FQGTGA. Written as DNA, the CDR3 is TGTGCCAGCAGCCGGGAAGACAAAGGAGAGACCCAGTACTTC. Translating gives CASSREDKGETQYF.

This chain uses TRBV7-2 with TRBJ2-1; perhaps TRBD2 as D (5 bases). V lost 4 bases to trimming and J lost 4 bases, with 14 bases between them. CDR1 is SGHTA, CDR2 FQGNSA, per germline. This CDR3 has 15 amino acids. The CDR3 spells CASSWSGTLYNEQFF. For the CDR3, the DNA is TGTGCCAGCAGCTGGAGCGGTACCCTTTACAATGAGCAGTTCTTC. Full variable domain (remainder filled in from reference TRBV7-2 and TRBJ2-1): GAGVSQSPSNKVTEKGKDVELRCDPISGHTALYWYRQSLGQGLEFLIYFQGNSAPDKSGLPSDRFSAERTGGSVSTLTIQRTQQEDSAVYLCASSWSGTLYNEQFFGPGTRLTVL.

This clone was recorded only once. The chain joins TRBV15 to TRBJ2-1; the D is unclear. The CDR3 has 14 amino acids. CDR1 and CDR2 (germline): LNHNV, YYDKDF (reference sequence). With 0 bases removed from V and 7 bases from J, the gap between germline ends came to 10 bases. Here the CDR3 DNA reads TGTGCCACCAGCAGAGATATAGCTTCAAATGAGCAGTTCTTC. This sequence encodes CATSRDIASNEQFF.

The V call is TRBV11-3, the J call TRBJ2-4, with D possibly matching TRBD1 (6 bases). The CDR3 is 12 amino acids. Trimming stripped 8 bases from V and 1 base from J, with 6 bases between. CDR1 is SGHNT and CDR2 is YENEEA in the germline V gene. CDR3: CASGQAKNIQYF. The CDR3 DNA follows: TGTGCCAGCGGACAGGCCAAAAACATTCAGTACTTC.

The V gene is TRBV21-1, the J gene TRBJ1-6. TRBV21-1 is classified as a pseudogene. CDR3 length: 18 amino acids. The CDR3 bases are TGTGCCAGCAGCCCTCGGCGGAGGGGCCCTAAGATTAATTCACCCCTCCACTTT. Translation: CASSPRRRGPKINSPLHF.

V usage is TRBV13 and J usage is TRBJ2-1; 8 bases match TRBD2. V shed 4 bases and J 6 bases; nucleotides not matched to a gene: 23. CDR1 and CDR2 from the germline V gene are PRHDT and FYEKMQ (reference sequence). The CDR3 loop spans 20 amino acids. The CDR3 loop reads CASSSLIFPFRREAGNEQFF. In DNA form, the CDR3 reads TGTGCCAGCAGCTCCCTGATATTCCCCTTTAGGCGGGAGGCAGGCAATGAGCAGTTCTTC.

CDR3 amino acids: CASSEKFSGYQETQYF. CDR3 bases: TGTGCCAGCAGTGAGAAATTTAGCGGTTACCAAGAGACCCAGTACTTC. V and J are TRBV25-1 and TRBJ2-5, with D possibly matching TRBD2 (6 bases). CDR1 is MGHDK and CDR2 is SYGVNS in the germline V gene. The CDR3 is 16 amino acids. V was shortened by 3 bases and J by 0 bases, with 14 bases between the two germline ends.

This clone came up once. The rearrangement uses TRBV7-9 and TRBJ2-3; 9 bases align to TRBD2. Unmatched junction bases numbered 8, after V lost 5 bases and J lost 5 bases. The germline gives CDR1 SEHNR, CDR2 FQNEAQ (reference sequence). The CDR3 sequence is 15 residues long. DNA of the CDR3: TGTGCCAGCAGCCTAAGGACTAGCGCTAGAGATACGCAGTATTTT. This codes for CASSLRTSARDTQYF.

This sequence joins TRBV4-1 and TRBJ2-5, with no clear D. The CDR3 spans 14 residues. V shed 9 bases and J shed 5 bases, with 19 bases lying between them. CDR1 MGHRA and CDR2 YSYEKL come from the germline V gene. CDR3 amino acids: CARPETPRRETQYF. CDR3 DNA sequence: TGCGCCAGACCGGAGACTCCAAGGCGGGAGACCCAGTACTTC.

This clone was found once. The chain has TRBV6-1 and TRBJ1-1; D unclear. From germline, CDR1 is MNHNS and CDR2 SASEGT. This CDR3 region has 13 residues. With 8 bases removed from V and 4 bases from J, the gap between germline ends came to 14 bases. This chain's CDR3 is CASAGSVGTEAFF. CDR3 in DNA: TGTGCCAGCGCTGGTTCGGTTGGCACTGAAGCTTTCTTT.

The V call is TRBV30, the J call TRBJ2-7; 12 nucleotides align to TRBD2. The germline CDR1 and CDR2 sequences are GTSNPN and SVGIG (reference sequence). CDR3 length equals 19 residues. The junction had 19 bases not matched to a gene; V was cut back by 0 bases and J by 7 bases. CDR3 region: CAWSVITSGRTEGVREQYF. In nucleotides, the CDR3 is TGTGCCTGGAGTGTTATCACTAGCGGGAGGACAGAGGGAGTACGGGAGCAGTACTTC.

The CDR3 nucleotides are TGTGCCAGCAGTGAAATTCGGGGAACTGAAGCTTTCTTT. Amino acid sequence: CASSEIRGTEAFF. This rearrangement joins TRBV6-1 to TRBJ1-1, with D hard to call. V lost 2 bases, J lost 5 bases, and 9 bases lay in between. CDR3 length: 13 residues. CDR1 and CDR2 from the germline V gene are MNHNS and SASEGT.

The chain couples TRBV7-2 to TRBJ1-4; 7 positions match TRBD1. Germline loops: CDR1 SGHTA, CDR2 FQGNSA. Trimming cost V 10 bases and J 3 bases; bases outside gene matches: 11. The CDR3 loop spans 15 amino acids. The CDR3 DNA follows: TGTGCCACCCGACAGGGCCCCTCGGCTAATGAAAAACTGTTTTTT. This encodes CATRQGPSANEKLFF.

V and J are TRBV15 and TRBJ2-3, with 9 bases matching TRBD1. The V segment lost 3 bases and the J segment 3 bases; nucleotides outside the gene matches: 19. The CDR3 length is 20 residues. Germline CDR1 reads LNHNV; CDR2 reads YYDKDF (reference sequence). CDR3 nucleotide sequence: TGTGCCACCAGCAGGGGCTCCGGGACAGGGATTGCGTTATGGACAGATACGCAGTATTTT. Its protein is CATSRGSGTGIALWTDTQYF.

CDR3 protein: CASSQSGLAYQYDYNEQFF. The CDR3 DNA is TGTGCCAGCAGCCAATCTGGTCTAGCGTATCAATACGATTACAATGAGCAGTTCTTC. The chain is built from TRBV4-2 and TRBJ2-1, with D perhaps matching TRBD2 (6 bases). This CDR3 has 19 residues. Germline CDR1 is LGHNA and CDR2 is YNFKEQ. Trimming removed 2 bases from V and 4 bases from J, with 24 bases in between.

The gene calls are TRBV4-1 and TRBJ2-3; weak D call: TRBD2 (6 bases). CDR3 length equals 16 residues. The germline V and J ends were trimmed by 1 base and 0 bases, with 11 bases remaining between them. Germline CDR1 is MGHRA and CDR2 is YSYEKL. CDR3 sequence: CASSQVLGRSTDTQYF. DNA for the CDR3: TGCGCCAGCAGCCAAGTACTAGGGAGGAGCACAGATACGCAGTATTTT.

This clone appeared once. The chain employs TRBV2 and TRBJ2-7; the match to TRBD1 covers 9 bases. The CDR3 is made up of 13 amino acids. Germline V gene data show CDR1 as SNHLY and CDR2 as FYNNEI. V lost 5 bases to trimming and J lost 6 bases; unmatched junction nucleotides: 5. The CDR3 DNA follows: TGTGCCAGCAGTCAAGGACAGGGGACCGAGCAGTACTTC. Protein: CASSQGQGTEQYF. Full variable domain (rest looked up from reference TRBV2 and TRBJ2-7): EPEVTQTPSHQVTQMGQEVILRCVPISNHLYFYWYRQILGQKVEFLVSFYNNEISEKSEIFDDQFSVERPDGSNFTLKIRSTKLEDSAMYFCASSQGQGTEQYFGPGTRLTVT.

This rearrangement joins TRBV5-4 to TRBJ2-3; tentatively, D is TRBD2 (7 bases). Germline CDR1 reads SGHNT; CDR2 reads YYREEE (reference sequence). This CDR3 has 17 residues. Trimming removed 4 bases from V and 4 bases from J, with 22 bases in between. The CDR3 bases are TGTGCCAGCAGCCTGAGGGGGGGGACCCAGCGCCCAGATACGCAGTATTTT. Its protein is CASSLRGGTQRPDTQYF.

The V call is TRBV30, the J call TRBJ1-2, with 10 nucleotides matching TRBD1. V was pared by 0 bases and J by 1 base, with 2 bases of the junction left unmatched. This CDR3 is 15 amino acids long. In germline, CDR1 is GTSNPN, CDR2 SVGIG (reference sequence). CDR3 DNA sequence: TGTGCCTGGAGTGTAGGACAGGGGGTTAACTATGGCTACACCTTC. As protein: CAWSVGQGVNYGYTF.